This TCR beta chain stems from a study of shared clonotypes between healthy human individuals. This clone was recorded only once. Its antigen remains unknown. CDR3 length equals 13 residues. Germline values: CDR1 MNHEY, CDR2 SMNVEV (reference sequence). Trimming shortened V by 2 bases and J by 6 bases, and 10 bases separated the two germline ends. Findings and limits, study-wide: Naive CD4 clonotype sharing across a handful of donors was about 5%.

Donors comprised healthy HIV-negative adults lacking recent acute infections or vaccinations. Template for every sorted-subset replicate PCR totaled around 200 ng DNA, tens of thousands of T cell genomes. Under the authors' procedure: ImmunoSEQ only sent back junction sequences with no quality scores, so filtering was done differently. Repertoires were generated with immunoSEQ multiplex PCR, while TCRdb's copy carries only in-frame clones and drops some. Clonal size and the V and J genes are those of that table, whereas D and trimming came from the DNA. The table includes more than 1.2 million clones, less than 99% detected once.

This TCR came from a man younger than 40 in good health. V is TRBV27 and J is TRBJ2-5; D gene ambiguous. The sequenced sample consisted of naive CD4+ T cells sorted from blood. Subset of the sample: CD45RA+ positively selected. The CDR3 loop reads CASSLSDSQTQYF. The CDR3 DNA reads as TGTGCCAGCAGTTTAAGCGATAGTCAGACCCAGTACTTC.